These T cell receptor beta chains were read from a single sample in a study of beta chain features in type 1 diabetes. This table comes from immunoSEQ multiplex PCR, and its TCRdb copy is limited to in-frame clones, with some not included. The sample shows a few hundred thousand clones, 9.5% to 10% of them seen only once. The specimen was central memory CD4+ T cells from blood. The receptors stem from a man aged 25 to 40 with type 1 diabetes. CDR3s include the opening cysteine and the closing phenylalanine or tryptophan. The order of the fields is V gene, clone size, J gene, D gene, CDR3 protein, CDR3 DNA. A D gene is named only where the DNA matches it firmly. Clone size is shown for a subset of rows, as once, few, many or a class of expanded clone.

v_call: TRBV23-1
clone_size: NA
j_call: TRBJ1-1
d_call: NA
cdr3_aa: CASSPTFAGNTEAFF
cdr3_nt: TGCGCCAGCAGCCCTACTTTCGCAGGGAACACTGAAGCTTTCTTT

v_call: TRBV6-5
clone_size: NA
j_call: TRBJ2-3
d_call: TRBD2
cdr3_aa: CASSSGRDGDTQYF
cdr3_nt: TGTGCCAGCAGTAGCGGGAGGGACGGAGATACGCAGTATTTT

v_call: TRBV19
clone_size: few
j_call: TRBJ2-1
d_call: NA
cdr3_aa: CASSIMGPGVYEQFF
cdr3_nt: TGTGCCAGTAGTATAATGGGACCAGGGGTTTACGAGCAGTTCTTC

v_call: TRBV30
clone_size: few
j_call: TRBJ2-1
d_call: NA
cdr3_aa: CASDASSYNEQFF
cdr3_nt: TGTGCCTCCGATGCTAGCTCCTACAATGAGCAGTTCTTC

v_call: TRBV7-2
clone_size: NA
j_call: TRBJ2-3
d_call: NA
cdr3_aa: CASSQDILTTQYF
cdr3_nt: TGCGCCAGCAGCCAAGATATACTAACTACGCAGTATTTT

v_call: TRBV27
clone_size: NA
j_call: TRBJ2-1
d_call: TRBD1
cdr3_aa: CASSPGTGGMNEQFF
cdr3_nt: TGTGCCAGTAGTCCCGGGACAGGGGGCATGAATGAGCAGTTCTTC

v_call: TRBV28
clone_size: NA
j_call: TRBJ2-3
d_call: NA
cdr3_aa: CASSFESGARTDTQYF
cdr3_nt: TGTGCCAGCAGTTTTGAGTCTGGGGCGCGCACAGATACGCAGTATTTT

v_call: TRBV7-9
clone_size: few
j_call: TRBJ2-5
d_call: NA
cdr3_aa: CASFSTSRGETQYF
cdr3_nt: TGTGCCAGCTTTTCCACTAGCCGGGGGGAGACCCAGTACTTC

v_call: TRBV18
clone_size: few
j_call: TRBJ1-3
d_call: NA
cdr3_aa: CASSLGPINSGNTIYF
cdr3_nt: TGTGCCAGCTCACTAGGACCGATTAACTCTGGAAACACCATATATTTT

v_call: TRBV7-9
clone_size: NA
j_call: TRBJ2-1
d_call: TRBD1
cdr3_aa: CASSLRPQGAYNEQFF
cdr3_nt: TGTGCCAGCAGCTTACGGCCACAGGGGGCGTACAATGAGCAGTTCTTC

v_call: TRBV7-2
clone_size: NA
j_call: TRBJ2-7
d_call: TRBD1
cdr3_aa: CASSSGTGFYEQYF
cdr3_nt: TGTGCCAGCAGCTCCGGGACAGGCTTCTACGAGCAGTACTTC

v_call: TRBV28
clone_size: few
j_call: TRBJ2-7
d_call: TRBD2
cdr3_aa: CASRLRAGGSYEQYF
cdr3_nt: TGTGCCAGCAGACTGAGAGCGGGAGGATCCTACGAGCAGTACTTC

v_call: TRBV27
clone_size: many
j_call: TRBJ2-5
d_call: NA
cdr3_aa: CASSKWVGDETQYF
cdr3_nt: TGTGCCAGCAGTAAGTGGGTCGGGGACGAGACCCAGTACTTC

v_call: TRBV6-5
clone_size: NA
j_call: TRBJ1-5
d_call: NA
cdr3_aa: CASSYLTASTAQHF
cdr3_nt: TGTGCCAGCAGTTATTTGACGGCTAGTACGGCCCAGCATTTT

v_call: TRBV19
clone_size: few
j_call: TRBJ2-3
d_call: NA
cdr3_aa: CASSAQGTDTQYF
cdr3_nt: TGTGCCAGTAGTGCACAGGGAACAGATACGCAGTATTTT

v_call: TRBV19
clone_size: few
j_call: TRBJ2-7
d_call: TRBD1
cdr3_aa: CASSTNRGVRSYEQYF
cdr3_nt: TGTGCCAGTAGTACCAACAGGGGGGTTCGTTCCTACGAGCAGTACTTC

v_call: TRBV5-4
clone_size: NA
j_call: TRBJ2-5
d_call: NA
cdr3_aa: CASSSQGGAETQYF
cdr3_nt: TGTGCCAGCAGTTCACAGGGCGGGGCGGAGACCCAGTACTTC

v_call: TRBV6-1
clone_size: NA
j_call: TRBJ1-5
d_call: NA
cdr3_aa: CASSWSSNQPQHF
cdr3_nt: TGTGCCAGCAGTTGGTCTTCTAATCAGCCCCAGCATTTT

v_call: TRBV27
clone_size: few
j_call: TRBJ1-5
d_call: NA
cdr3_aa: CASSHTGGNQPQHF
cdr3_nt: TGTGCCAGCAGTCATACGGGCGGGAATCAGCCCCAGCATTTT

v_call: TRBV7-9
clone_size: NA
j_call: TRBJ2-2
d_call: NA
cdr3_aa: CASSLVPENTGELFF
cdr3_nt: TGTGCCAGCAGCTTAGTACCAGAGAACACCGGGGAGCTGTTTTTT

v_call: TRBV6-6
clone_size: NA
j_call: TRBJ2-1
d_call: NA
cdr3_aa: CASSYRSLSSYNEQFF
cdr3_nt: TGTGCCAGCAGTTACCGCTCTCTGAGCTCCTACAATGAGCAGTTCTTC

v_call: TRBV10-2
clone_size: NA
j_call: TRBJ1-1
d_call: NA
cdr3_aa: CASSEMGYVTEAFF
cdr3_nt: TGTGCCAGCAGTGAAATGGGGTATGTCACTGAAGCTTTCTTT

v_call: TRBV28
clone_size: many
j_call: TRBJ1-1
d_call: NA
cdr3_aa: CASSWNYRQEGLANTEAFF
cdr3_nt: TGTGCCAGCAGTTGGAACTACCGACAAGAGGGCCTTGCGAACACTGAAGCTTTCTTT

v_call: TRBV5-4
clone_size: NA
j_call: TRBJ1-5
d_call: NA
cdr3_aa: CASSVQGINSQPQHF
cdr3_nt: TGTGCCAGCAGCGTCCAAGGGATCAACAGTCAGCCCCAGCATTTT

v_call: TRBV7-3
clone_size: NA
j_call: TRBJ2-5
d_call: TRBD2
cdr3_aa: CASSLWGGGTETQYF
cdr3_nt: TGTGCCAGCAGCTTATGGGGCGGGGGAACGGAGACCCAGTACTTC

v_call: TRBV6-6
clone_size: few
j_call: TRBJ2-3
d_call: TRBD1
cdr3_aa: CASARTGGISDTQYF
cdr3_nt: TGTGCCAGCGCCCGGACAGGGGGCATTTCAGATACGCAGTATTTT

v_call: TRBV19
clone_size: few
j_call: TRBJ2-1
d_call: NA
cdr3_aa: CASSMGLVIYNEQFF
cdr3_nt: TGTGCCAGTAGTATGGGACTTGTCATCTACAATGAGCAGTTCTTC

v_call: TRBV6-1
clone_size: NA
j_call: TRBJ2-1
d_call: NA
cdr3_aa: CASNQAGHNEQFF
cdr3_nt: TGTGCCAGCAATCAAGCCGGCCACAATGAGCAGTTCTTC

v_call: TRBV27
clone_size: NA
j_call: TRBJ2-1
d_call: TRBD2
cdr3_aa: CASSPGTSGINEQFF
cdr3_nt: TGTGCCAGCAGTCCGGGGACTAGCGGGATCAATGAGCAGTTCTTC

v_call: TRBV28
clone_size: few
j_call: TRBJ1-1
d_call: NA
cdr3_aa: CASSPQHGTEAFF
cdr3_nt: TGTGCCAGCAGTCCCCAACACGGCACTGAAGCTTTCTTT

v_call: TRBV5-1
clone_size: NA
j_call: TRBJ2-2
d_call: NA
cdr3_aa: CASRGHTNTGELFF
cdr3_nt: TGCGCCAGCAGGGGCCATACGAACACCGGGGAGCTGTTTTTT

v_call: TRBV6-1
clone_size: NA
j_call: TRBJ2-3
d_call: NA
cdr3_aa: CASSELFSTDTQYF
cdr3_nt: TGTGCCAGCAGTGAATTGTTTAGCACAGATACGCAGTATTTT

v_call: TRBV6-5
clone_size: NA
j_call: TRBJ1-1
d_call: NA
cdr3_aa: CASPRGGTEGEAFF
cdr3_nt: TGTGCCAGCCCTCGGGGGGGTACCGAAGGTGAAGCTTTCTTT

v_call: TRBV7-9
clone_size: NA
j_call: TRBJ1-5
d_call: NA
cdr3_aa: CASSPDRTYNQPQHF
cdr3_nt: TGTGCCAGCAGTCCCGACAGGACGTACAATCAGCCCCAGCATTTT

v_call: TRBV18
clone_size: many
j_call: TRBJ2-1
d_call: NA
cdr3_aa: CASSPPRSLGDEQFF
cdr3_nt: TGTGCCAGCTCACCACCGCGAAGTCTAGGGGATGAGCAGTTCTTC

v_call: TRBV6-5
clone_size: few
j_call: TRBJ2-3
d_call: NA
cdr3_aa: CASSYTSGLTQYF
cdr3_nt: TGTGCCAGCAGTTACACGAGCGGGCTCACGCAGTATTTT

v_call: TRBV5-1
clone_size: few
j_call: TRBJ2-3
d_call: TRBD2
cdr3_aa: CASSPAAGGLDTQYF
cdr3_nt: TGCGCCAGCAGCCCTGCTGCGGGAGGTCTGGATACGCAGTATTTT

v_call: TRBV10-3
clone_size: NA
j_call: TRBJ1-3
d_call: TRBD1
cdr3_aa: CAISSPGQVLSGNTIYF
cdr3_nt: TGTGCCATCAGTTCACCGGGACAGGTACTCTCTGGAAACACCATATATTTT

v_call: TRBV15
clone_size: NA
j_call: TRBJ1-2
d_call: NA
cdr3_aa: CATSRDGFNYGYTF
cdr3_nt: TGTGCCACCAGCAGAGACGGATTTAACTATGGCTACACCTTC

v_call: TRBV9
clone_size: few
j_call: TRBJ2-1
d_call: NA
cdr3_aa: CASSVGPGSTYNEQFF
cdr3_nt: TGTGCCAGCAGCGTAGGGCCCGGGAGTACCTACAATGAGCAGTTCTTC

v_call: TRBV7-2
clone_size: few
j_call: TRBJ2-3
d_call: NA
cdr3_aa: CASSLRTRTDTQYF
cdr3_nt: TGTGCCAGCAGCTTACGTACGCGCACAGATACGCAGTATTTT

v_call: TRBV11-2
clone_size: few
j_call: TRBJ2-6
d_call: NA
cdr3_aa: CASSLDPDSGANVLTF
cdr3_nt: TGTGCCAGCAGCTTAGATCCGGACTCTGGGGCCAACGTCCTGACTTTC

v_call: TRBV10-3
clone_size: NA
j_call: TRBJ2-3
d_call: NA
cdr3_aa: CAISVSRTQYF
cdr3_nt: TGTGCCATCAGTGTTAGCAGAACGCAGTATTTT

v_call: TRBV5-4
clone_size: few
j_call: TRBJ2-1
d_call: TRBD2
cdr3_aa: CASSPEPGLESVNEQFF
cdr3_nt: TGTGCCAGCAGCCCGGAACCGGGACTAGAGTCGGTGAATGAGCAGTTCTTC

v_call: TRBV7-6
clone_size: few
j_call: TRBJ2-6
d_call: NA
cdr3_aa: CASSLFSAAGANVLTF
cdr3_nt: TGTGCCAGCAGCTTATTCTCAGCCGCTGGGGCCAACGTCCTGACTTTC

v_call: TRBV5-1
clone_size: NA
j_call: TRBJ2-3
d_call: NA
cdr3_aa: CASSPSPVGTDTQYF
cdr3_nt: TGCGCCAGCAGCCCATCCCCCGTCGGAACAGATACGCAGTATTTT

v_call: TRBV9
clone_size: NA
j_call: TRBJ2-4
d_call: TRBD1
cdr3_aa: CASSALLTGGQNIQYF
cdr3_nt: TGTGCCAGCAGCGCATTACTTACAGGGGGCCAAAACATTCAGTACTTC

v_call: TRBV10-3
clone_size: few
j_call: TRBJ2-2
d_call: TRBD2
cdr3_aa: CATAGTSGRVTGELFF
cdr3_nt: TGTGCCACCGCGGGGACTAGCGGGAGGGTCACCGGGGAGCTGTTTTTT

v_call: TRBV28
clone_size: many
j_call: TRBJ2-7
d_call: NA
cdr3_aa: CASRPVGGNYEQYF
cdr3_nt: TGTGCCAGCAGACCCGTCGGAGGGAACTACGAGCAGTACTTC

v_call: TRBV6-6
clone_size: few
j_call: TRBJ2-1
d_call: NA
cdr3_aa: CATRAGSSYNEQFF
cdr3_nt: TGTGCCACCAGAGCGGGCTCCTCCTACAATGAGCAGTTCTTC

v_call: TRBV5-1
clone_size: NA
j_call: TRBJ2-5
d_call: NA
cdr3_aa: CASSSADRAGETQYF
cdr3_nt: TGCGCCAGCAGCTCGGCAGACAGGGCGGGGGAGACCCAGTACTTC

v_call: TRBV2
clone_size: NA
j_call: TRBJ2-6
d_call: NA
cdr3_aa: CASSGIFSGANVLTF
cdr3_nt: TGTGCCAGCAGTGGGATTTTCTCTGGGGCCAACGTCCTGACTTTC

v_call: TRBV28
clone_size: few
j_call: TRBJ1-1
d_call: NA
cdr3_aa: CASTFGTSGRTNTEAFF
cdr3_nt: TGTGCCAGCACCTTCGGTACCAGCGGACGTACGAACACTGAAGCTTTCTTT

v_call: TRBV11-3
clone_size: NA
j_call: TRBJ2-1
d_call: NA
cdr3_aa: CASSQQRGEQFF
cdr3_nt: TGTGCCAGCAGCCAGCAGAGGGGTGAGCAGTTCTTC

v_call: TRBV4-2
clone_size: NA
j_call: TRBJ1-3
d_call: TRBD1
cdr3_aa: CASSQDYRQGASGNTIYF
cdr3_nt: TGTGCCAGCAGCCAAGATTATCGACAGGGGGCTTCAGGAAACACCATATATTTT